This passage covers 27 T cell receptor beta chains from one sample sequenced in a study of blood T cell repertoires in COVID-19. The data were produced by immunoSEQ multiplex PCR, yet TCRdb's version contains in-frame clones alone and is incomplete. The sample includes over 80,000 clones, roughly nine tenths of them seen just once. The sequenced sample was peripheral blood. The receptor source for this set is a man aged 50 to 60 with acute or convalescent COVID-19.

The chain employs TRBV5-1 and TRBJ1-1; perhaps TRBD1 as D (5 bases). Germline assignment: CDR1 SGHRS and CDR2 YFSETQ. This CDR3 comprises 14 residues. Trimming removed 1 base from V and 4 bases from J, with 11 bases in between. This CDR3 is CASSLMGRGTEAFF. The CDR3 nucleotides read TGCGCCAGCAGCTTGATGGGGAGGGGCACTGAAGCTTTCTTT.

J is TRBJ2-5 and V is TRBV7-7; 7 bases line up with TRBD2. There are 17 residues in the CDR3. The V and J ends lost 1 base and 5 bases, in that order; junction bases with no gene match: 13. Germline lookup yields CDR1 SSHAT and CDR2 FNYEAQ (reference sequence). Written as DNA, the CDR3 is TGTGCCAGCAGCTTAGTCTCGGGCGGGGGTCGGGAGGAGACCCAGTACTTC. Its translation is CASSLVSGGGREETQYF.

The chain couples TRBV6-1 to TRBJ2-3; TRBD2 matches 12 bases. Trimming cost V 3 bases and J 6 bases; bases outside gene matches: 13. The germline V gene has CDR1 MNHNS and CDR2 SASEGT. The CDR3 totals 18 residues. The CDR3 bases are TGTGCCAGCAGTGAGACTAGCGGGGGAGTCACGACGAGGGATACGCAGTATTTT. Amino acids: CASSETSGGVTTRDTQYF.

This chain joins TRBV5-4 and TRBJ1-6, with D uncertain. Germline V gene sequence: CDR1 SGHNT, CDR2 YYREEE (reference sequence). Trimming left V 0 bases short and J 1 base short, with 8 bases between. The CDR3 loop spans 16 amino acids. The CDR3 region is CASSLGSGSYNSPLHF. The CDR3 DNA reads as TGTGCCAGCAGCTTGGGGTCGGGATCCTATAATTCACCCCTCCACTTT.

The genes are TRBV6-1 and TRBJ2-5; the D is unclear. Trimming cost V 1 base and J 2 bases, with 8 bases left between them. This CDR3 contains 14 residues. Germline CDR1 is MNHNS and CDR2 is SASEGT. CDR3 region: CASSEVQRQETQYF. CDR3 bases: TGTGCCAGCAGTGAAGTCCAACGGCAAGAGACCCAGTACTTC.

The CDR3 loop reads CASSLLTGENGYTF. The CDR3 DNA sequence: TGTGCCAGCAGCTTGCTAACAGGGGAAAATGGCTACACCTTC. The genes are TRBV5-6 and TRBJ1-2; 7 bases agree with TRBD1. The germline CDR1 and CDR2 sequences are SGHDT and YYEEEE. This CDR3 is built from 14 residues. With V trimmed by 1 base and J by 6 bases, 6 bases remained unmatched. Drawing the rest from reference TRBV5-6 and TRBJ1-2, the complete variable domain is DAGVTQSPTHLIKTRGQQVTLRCSPKSGHDTVSWYQQALGQGPQFIFQYYEEEERQRGNFPDRFSGHQFPNYSSELNVNALLLGDSALYLCASSLLTGENGYTFGSGTRLTVV.

The chain employs TRBV30 and TRBJ1-5; D is possibly TRBD1 (5 bases). The CDR3 has 17 residues. Per germline, CDR1 GTSNPN and CDR2 SVGIG (reference sequence). Trimming took 3 bases from V and 1 from J, leaving 19 bases between them. The CDR3 DNA is TGTGCCTGGAGCGCGATTGGGTCTTACAGGAGCAATCAGCCCCAGCATTTT. Translated: CAWSAIGSYRSNQPQHF. The full variable domain, completed using reference TRBV30 and TRBJ1-5, is SQTIHQWPATLVQPVGSPLSLECTVEGTSNPNLYWYRQAAGRGLQLLFYSVGIGQISSEVPQNLSASRPQDRQFILSSKKLLLSDSGFYLCAWSAIGSYRSNQPQHFGDGTRLSIL.

The chain uses TRBV6-6 and TRBJ1-1; D is possibly TRBD1 (6 bases). From germline, CDR1 is MNHNY and CDR2 SVGAGI (reference sequence). V lost 6 bases to trimming and J lost 9 bases, with 20 bases between them. This CDR3 contains 14 residues. The CDR3 is CASSKGTSNRQAFF. CDR3 nucleotide sequence: TGTGCCAGCAGCAAAGGGACATCTAATAGGCAAGCTTTCTTT.

The gene calls are TRBV30 and TRBJ1-1, with a tentative D call TRBD1 (6 bases). CDR3 size: 14 residues. Germline CDR1 reads GTSNPN; CDR2 reads SVGIG (reference sequence). V lost 2 bases to trimming and J lost 5 bases, with 15 bases between them. CDR3 residues: CAWSRGQGFTEAFF. Here the CDR3 DNA reads TGTGCCTGGAGTAGAGGCCAGGGGTTTACTGAAGCTTTCTTT.

The V and J genes are TRBV3-1 (or the pseudogene TRBV3-2) and TRBJ1-5; D unresolved. Germline values: CDR1 LGHDT, CDR2 YNNKEL (reference sequence). The CDR3 totals 15 residues. Trimming removed 0 bases from V and 4 bases from J, with 10 bases in between. The CDR3 protein is CASSQDLGWNQPQHF. DNA for the CDR3: TGTGCCAGCAGCCAAGACTTGGGCTGGAATCAGCCCCAGCATTTT.

This sequence joins TRBV2 and TRBJ1-2; unclear D gene. The V gene's germline CDR1 is SNHLY and CDR2 FYNNEI. This CDR3 has 13 amino acids. The germline V and J ends were trimmed by 1 base and 4 bases, with 7 bases remaining between them. CDR3 in amino acids: CASSEVRTYGYTF. In nucleotides, the CDR3 is TGTGCCAGCAGTGAAGTGCGAACCTATGGCTACACCTTC.

The chain joins TRBV19 to TRBJ1-5, with TRBD1 identical over 7 bases. Trimming cost V 8 bases and J 1 base; bases outside gene matches: 8. Germline lookup yields CDR1 LNHDA and CDR2 SQIVND (reference sequence). The length of the CDR3 is 15 residues. As DNA, the CDR3 is TGTGCCAGTCAGGACCGGACAGGAAGCAATCAGCCCCAGCATTTT. Translated, it gives CASQDRTGSNQPQHF. Filled out from reference TRBV19 and TRBJ1-5, the complete variable domain reads DGGITQSPKYLFRKEGQNVTLSCEQNLNHDAMYWYRQDPGQGLRLIYYSQIVNDFQKGDIAEGYSVSREKKESFPLTVTSAQKNPTAFYLCASQDRTGSNQPQHFGDGTRLSIL.

The chain combines TRBV2 with TRBJ1-3; D gene ambiguous. With 7 bases removed from V and 1 base from J, the gap between germline ends came to 11 bases. The CDR3 is made up of 14 amino acids. In germline, CDR1 is SNHLY, CDR2 FYNNEI. The CDR3 DNA is TGTGCCAGCATGCGTCGGGATTCTGGAAACACCATATATTTT. As protein: CASMRRDSGNTIYF.

J is TRBJ1-3 and V is TRBV5-4, with no clear D. CDR1 is SGHNT and CDR2 is YYREEE in the germline V gene (reference sequence). The V gene lost 7 bases and the J gene lost 0 bases, with 11 bases spanning the gap. The CDR3 covers 14 residues. CDR3 sequence reads: CASQHQTSGNTIYF. CDR3 nucleotides: TGTGCCAGCCAACATCAAACCTCTGGAAACACCATATATTTT.

The genes are TRBV5-1 and TRBJ1-2; no clear D. CDR3 length: 14 residues. Between the trimmed V and J ends, which lost 4 bases and 8 bases, there was a span of 18 bases. Germline CDR1 and CDR2: SGHRS and YFSETQ. As DNA, the CDR3 is TGCGCCAGCAGCCTAACCGGAGAAAACTGGGGCTACACCTTC. It codes for CASSLTGENWGYTF.

This chain links TRBV12-3 or TRBV12-4 with TRBJ2-1, with D uncertain. The CDR3 contains 11 residues. The V end lost 3 bases, the J end lost 6 bases, and 3 bases lay between the germline ends. This CDR3 reads CASSFRNEQFF. CDR3 bases: TGTGCCAGCAGTTTCCGCAATGAGCAGTTCTTC.

This chain's CDR3 is CASSPHSGGELAKNIQYF. The CDR3 DNA is TGTGCCAGCAGCCCACATAGCGGGGGGGAGCTAGCCAAAAACATTCAGTACTTC. The chain is built from TRBV13 and TRBJ2-4; 11 bases line up with TRBD2. The CDR3 consists of 18 residues. V shed 5 bases, J shed 0 bases, and the junction held 9 bases outside the gene matches. Germline V gene lookup returns CDR1 PRHDT and CDR2 FYEKMQ (reference sequence). Full variable domain (rest looked up from reference TRBV13 and TRBJ2-4): AAGVIQSPRHLIKEKRETATLKCYPIPRHDTVYWYQQGPGQDPQFLISFYEKMQSDKGSIPDRFSAQQFSDYHSELNMSSLELGDSALYFCASSPHSGGELAKNIQYFGAGTRLSVL.

The chain combines TRBV6-5 with TRBJ1-4; D unresolved. Trimming stripped 8 bases from V and 6 bases from J, with 7 bases between. The length of the CDR3 is 11 residues. Germline V gives CDR1 MNHEY, CDR2 SVGAGI. CDR3: CASLRDEKLFF. CDR3 nucleotides: TGTGCCAGCCTTAGAGATGAAAAACTGTTTTTT.

About this clone itself: Other DNA sequences from this sample encode an identical CDR3 as well. This chain links TRBV12-3 or TRBV12-4 with TRBJ1-2, with 7 bases lining up with TRBD1. V gave up 2 bases and J gave up 3 bases; unmatched junction bases: 0. This CDR3 has 13 amino acids. The CDR3 here is CASSLTGDYGYTF. CDR3 bases: TGTGCCAGCAGTTTAACAGGGGACTATGGCTACACCTTC.

This rearrangement joins TRBV7-8 to TRBJ2-2; 11 nucleotides match TRBD2. CDR1 SGHVS and CDR2 FQNEAQ come from the germline V gene. The V gene end was trimmed by 5 bases and the J gene end by 5 bases; junction bases not matched to a gene: 7. The CDR3 length is 16 residues. The CDR3: CASSLLAGGGTGELFF. Here the CDR3 DNA reads TGTGCCAGCAGCCTCCTAGCGGGGGGAGGGACCGGGGAGCTGTTTTTT.

The CDR3 loop reads CASGGWGGMEKLFF. The CDR3 DNA follows: TGCGCCAGCGGCGGATGGGGGGGAATGGAAAAACTGTTTTTT. This rearrangement joins TRBV4-1 to TRBJ1-4; tentative D call: TRBD1 (5 bases). The CDR3 runs to 14 residues. Germline CDR1 reads MGHRA; CDR2 reads YSYEKL. V dropped 8 bases and J dropped 8 bases, with 18 bases sitting between them.

The gene calls are TRBV6-2 or TRBV6-3 and TRBJ1-1; no reliable D call. CDR1 and CDR2 (germline): MNHEY, SVGEGT. V gave up 4 bases and J gave up 5 bases, with 8 bases separating them. CDR3 length: 12 amino acids. DNA of the CDR3: TGTGCCAGCAGTTGGGGAGAAACTGAAGCTTTCTTT. This translates into CASSWGETEAFF.

In its sample, this clone was seen once. Without the conserved terminal phenylalanine or tryptophan, this CDR3 likely stems from a read error. No DNA is shown, since the ends of the CDR3 on it are uncertain; the CDR3 is the one TCRdb lists. The gene calls are TRBV7-4 and TRBJ2-7; TRBD2, the table's D call, lacks a check against the DNA. The CDR3 spans 12 residues, counting both ends. Germline assignment: CDR1 SGHVT and CDR2 SQSDAQ. The chain's CDR3 is CARMGLAAIKQC.

The chain couples TRBV6-2 or TRBV6-3 to TRBJ2-3; 12 bases match TRBD2. The CDR3 is made up of 15 amino acids. V lost 6 bases to trimming and J lost 3 bases; unmatched junction nucleotides: 4. Looked up from germline, CDR1 is MNHEY and CDR2 is SVGEGT. CDR3 residues: CASRPSGGATDTQYF. The CDR3 DNA reads TGTGCCAGCAGACCTAGCGGGGGGGCAACAGATACGCAGTATTTT.

This rearrangement joins TRBV27 to TRBJ1-2; 12 bases match TRBD1. This CDR3 is 14 amino acids long. The germline V gene encodes CDR1 MNHEY and CDR2 SMNVEV (reference sequence). The V gene end was trimmed by 6 bases and the J gene end by 7 bases; junction bases not matched to a gene: 6. CDR3 protein: CASRLGTGGGGYTF. The CDR3 nucleotides are TGTGCCAGCAGACTTGGGACAGGGGGCGGTGGCTACACCTTC.

A single count supports this clone. The CDR3 loop reads CASSFAGNQPQHF. CDR3 nucleotide sequence: TGTGCCAGCAGTTTTGCGGGCAATCAGCCCCAGCATTTT. The J gene is TRBJ1-5, the V gene TRBV12-3 or TRBV12-4; D uncertain. The ends were cut back, 3 bases at V and 2 bases at J, with 5 bases in the middle. This CDR3 region has 13 residues.

The chain links TRBV29-1 to TRBJ2-1; 8 nucleotides match TRBD1. The CDR3 runs to 14 residues. J lost 0 bases, V lost 8 bases, and 6 bases had no gene match. Per germline, CDR1 SQVTM and CDR2 ANQGSEA. This CDR3 is CSYRTGNSYNEQFF. The CDR3 DNA reads TGCAGCTACAGGACAGGGAACTCCTACAATGAGCAGTTCTTC.